This TCR beta chain was obtained from a study of blood T cell repertoires in COVID-19. Per germline, CDR1 SGHAT and CDR2 FQNNGV. V lost 0 bases and J lost 5, with 11 bases in between. The length of the CDR3 is 15 residues. Under the authors' procedure: The authors estimated nucleated cell counts from reference gene primer amplification. Clones were sequenced by immunoSEQ multiplex PCR, and TCRdb holds only the in-frame ones, with some missing. The V and J calls and clone size were taken over from that table, and D and trimming were inferred from the DNA. The sample lists about 360,000 clones, 65% to 90% occurring once.

The TCR comes from a woman between 55 and 75 years old with COVID-19, enrolled during active disease. V gene TRBV11-2 combines with J gene TRBJ1-5; D ambiguous. Source material: peripheral blood. CDR3 sequence reads: CASSLDRGGHQPQHF. The DNA of the CDR3 is TGTGCCAGCAGCTTAGATCGAGGCGGGCATCAGCCCCAGCATTTT.